The 3 T cell receptor beta chains given below trace back to one sample, sequenced in a study of blood T cell repertoires in COVID-19 (dated by TCRdb to the early 2020s). The library came from the immunoSEQ multiplex PCR assay. TCRdb mirrors the immuneACCESS table, restricted to in-frame sequences. Some clones are absent from its copies; in checked studies, under half trace to an unresolved V gene, and the reason for the others is unknown. This sample holds 150,000 to 200,000 clones; roughly 89% were observed only once. The top ten hold 3.7% of the sample. The source material was peripheral blood. These receptors all stem from a man aged 18 to 29 with active or convalescent COVID-19.

V is TRBV11-3 and J is TRBJ2-3; D remains ambiguous. V was pared by 8 bases and J by 11 bases, with 17 bases between. The length of the CDR3 is 12 residues. CDR1 is SGHNT, CDR2 YENEEA, per germline. CDR3 nucleotides: TGTGCCAGCCGCCCGCTAGGCGGTGAGCAGTATTTT. Translation: CASRPLGGEQYF.

This clone appeared once. The CDR3 DNA sequence: TGTGCCAGCAGTGATAAGGGGGCAAAGGCTTTCTTT. Its protein is CASSDKGAKAFF. This chain connects TRBV6-1 to TRBJ1-1, with TRBD1 matching 7 bases. Germline-derived CDR1 and CDR2 are MNHNS and SASEGT. V lost 3 bases to trimming and J lost 11 bases; unmatched junction nucleotides: 6. This CDR3 is 12 amino acids long.

J is TRBJ2-7 and V is TRBV13; maybe TRBD1 (5 bases). V dropped 2 bases and J dropped 0 bases, with 11 bases sitting between them. The germline CDR1 and CDR2 sequences are PRHDT and FYEKMQ (reference sequence). The CDR3 has 15 amino acids. CDR3 coding DNA: TGTGCCAGCAGCTTACAGGGTCCGAACTCCTACGAGCAGTACTTC. Protein sequence: CASSLQGPNSYEQYF.